This note documents a single T cell receptor (beta chain) sequence. The CDR3 spans 17 residues. The junction had 3 bases not matched to a gene; V was cut back by 0 bases and J by 0 bases. Germline V gives CDR1 LNHNV, CDR2 YYDKDF (reference sequence). This specimen comes from a study of cytomegalovirus exposure and HLA in healthy donors. Study summary: The early release's HLA-typed donors yielded roughly 85 million unique TCRs. Falling in the Caucasian-associated ancestry cluster were about 82% of approximately 400 genotyped donors.

The PCR contained 60 Vbeta and 13 Jbeta primers. Only in-frame clones appear in the TCRdb table, and some are missing; sequencing was by immunoSEQ multiplex PCR. The sample includes around 80,000 clones. Sequenced input: PBMCs. The receptor was isolated from a man in his forties in good health and CMV-seronegative. The rearrangement joins TRBV15 to TRBJ2-2; 8 bases line up with TRBD2. CDR3 DNA sequence: TGTGCCACCAGCAGAGAACGGGAGGGAGCGAACACCGGGGAGCTGTTTTTT. Amino acid sequence: CATSREREGANTGELFF.